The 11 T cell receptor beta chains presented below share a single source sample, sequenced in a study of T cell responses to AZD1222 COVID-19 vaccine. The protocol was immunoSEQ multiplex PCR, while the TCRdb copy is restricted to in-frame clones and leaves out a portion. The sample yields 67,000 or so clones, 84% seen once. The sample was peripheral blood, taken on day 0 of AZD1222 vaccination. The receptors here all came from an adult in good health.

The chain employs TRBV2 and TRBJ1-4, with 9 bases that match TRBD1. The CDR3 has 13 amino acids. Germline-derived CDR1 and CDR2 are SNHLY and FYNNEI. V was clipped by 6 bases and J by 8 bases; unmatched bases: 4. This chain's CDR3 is CASRDRGGEKLFF. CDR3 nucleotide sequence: TGTGCCAGCAGGGACAGGGGTGGGGAAAAACTGTTTTTT.

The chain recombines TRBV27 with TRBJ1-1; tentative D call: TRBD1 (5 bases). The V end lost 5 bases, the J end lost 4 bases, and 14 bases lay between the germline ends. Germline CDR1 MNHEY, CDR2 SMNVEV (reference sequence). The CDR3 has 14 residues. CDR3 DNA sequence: TGTGCCAGCAGTGAGGAGTTCGGGGGCACTGAAGCTTTCTTT. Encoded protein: CASSEEFGGTEAFF.

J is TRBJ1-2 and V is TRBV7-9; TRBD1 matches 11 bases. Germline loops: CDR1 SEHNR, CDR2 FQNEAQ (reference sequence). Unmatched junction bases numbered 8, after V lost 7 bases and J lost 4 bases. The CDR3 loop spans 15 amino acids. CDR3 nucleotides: TGTGCCAGCAACGCGAGGGACAGGGGGATCTATGGCTACACCTTC. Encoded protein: CASNARDRGIYGYTF.

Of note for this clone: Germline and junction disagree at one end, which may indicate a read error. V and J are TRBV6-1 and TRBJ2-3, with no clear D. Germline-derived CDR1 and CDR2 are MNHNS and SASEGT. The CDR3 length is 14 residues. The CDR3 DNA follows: TGTGCCAGCAGCGAAGGGCCCGGCACAGATACGCAGTATTTT. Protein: CASSEGPGTDTQYF.

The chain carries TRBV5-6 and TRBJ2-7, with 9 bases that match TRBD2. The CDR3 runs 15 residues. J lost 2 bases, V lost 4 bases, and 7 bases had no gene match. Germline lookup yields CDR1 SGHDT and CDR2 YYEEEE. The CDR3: CASSRSGGKAYEQYF. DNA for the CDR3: TGTGCCAGCAGCCGCAGCGGGGGGAAAGCCTACGAGCAGTACTTC.

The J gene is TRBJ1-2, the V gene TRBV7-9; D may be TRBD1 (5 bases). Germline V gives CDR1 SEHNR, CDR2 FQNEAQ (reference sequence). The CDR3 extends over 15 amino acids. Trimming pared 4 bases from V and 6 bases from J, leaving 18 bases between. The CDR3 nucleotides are TGTGCCAGCAGCTCTACCGGGACGCCGAGCAATGGCTACACCTTC. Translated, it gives CASSSTGTPSNGYTF.

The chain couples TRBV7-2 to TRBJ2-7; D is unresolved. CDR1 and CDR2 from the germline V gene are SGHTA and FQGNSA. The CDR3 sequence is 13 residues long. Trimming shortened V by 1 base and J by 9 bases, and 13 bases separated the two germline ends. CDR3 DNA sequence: TGTGCCAGCAGCTTAGTTGGGGATTTAAGGCAGTACTTC. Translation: CASSLVGDLRQYF.

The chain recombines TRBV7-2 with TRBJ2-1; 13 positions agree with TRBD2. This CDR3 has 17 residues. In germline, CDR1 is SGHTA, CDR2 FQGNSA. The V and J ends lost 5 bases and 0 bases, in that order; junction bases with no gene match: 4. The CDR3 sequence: CASSATSGGSSYNEQFF. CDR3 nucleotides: TGTGCCAGCAGCGCGACTAGCGGGGGGTCCTCCTACAATGAGCAGTTCTTC.

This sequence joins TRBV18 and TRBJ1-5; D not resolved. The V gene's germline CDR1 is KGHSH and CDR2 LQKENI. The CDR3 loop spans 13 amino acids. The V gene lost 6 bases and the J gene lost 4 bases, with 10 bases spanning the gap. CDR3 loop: CASSRGENQPQHF. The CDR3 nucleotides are TGTGCCAGCTCCCGGGGAGAGAATCAGCCCCAGCATTTT.

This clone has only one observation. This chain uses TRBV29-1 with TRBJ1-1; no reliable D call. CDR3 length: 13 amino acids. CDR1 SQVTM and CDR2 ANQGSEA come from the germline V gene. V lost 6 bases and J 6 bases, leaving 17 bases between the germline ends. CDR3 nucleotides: TGCAGCGTCACGATGTCCACGGGCCCTGAAGCTTTCTTT. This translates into CSVTMSTGPEAFF.

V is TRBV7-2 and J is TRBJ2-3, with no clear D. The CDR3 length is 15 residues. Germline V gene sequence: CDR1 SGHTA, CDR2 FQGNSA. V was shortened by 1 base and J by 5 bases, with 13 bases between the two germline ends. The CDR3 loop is CASSLEGSSGDTQYF. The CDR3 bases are TGTGCCAGCAGCTTAGAGGGTAGTTCAGGAGATACGCAGTATTTT.